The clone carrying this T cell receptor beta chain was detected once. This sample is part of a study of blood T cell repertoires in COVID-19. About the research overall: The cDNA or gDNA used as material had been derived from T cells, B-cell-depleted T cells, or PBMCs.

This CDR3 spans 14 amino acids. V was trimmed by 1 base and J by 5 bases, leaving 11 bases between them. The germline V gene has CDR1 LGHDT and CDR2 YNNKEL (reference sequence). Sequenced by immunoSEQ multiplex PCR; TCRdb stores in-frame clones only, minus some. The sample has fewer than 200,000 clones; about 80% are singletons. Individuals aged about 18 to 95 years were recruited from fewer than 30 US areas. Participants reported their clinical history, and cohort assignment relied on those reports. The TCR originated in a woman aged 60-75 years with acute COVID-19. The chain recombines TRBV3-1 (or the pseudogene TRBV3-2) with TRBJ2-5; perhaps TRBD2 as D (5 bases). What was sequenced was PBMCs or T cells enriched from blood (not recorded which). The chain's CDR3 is CASSQGLTGETQYF. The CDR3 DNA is TGTGCCAGCAGCCAAGGACTGACGGGGGAGACCCAGTACTTC.